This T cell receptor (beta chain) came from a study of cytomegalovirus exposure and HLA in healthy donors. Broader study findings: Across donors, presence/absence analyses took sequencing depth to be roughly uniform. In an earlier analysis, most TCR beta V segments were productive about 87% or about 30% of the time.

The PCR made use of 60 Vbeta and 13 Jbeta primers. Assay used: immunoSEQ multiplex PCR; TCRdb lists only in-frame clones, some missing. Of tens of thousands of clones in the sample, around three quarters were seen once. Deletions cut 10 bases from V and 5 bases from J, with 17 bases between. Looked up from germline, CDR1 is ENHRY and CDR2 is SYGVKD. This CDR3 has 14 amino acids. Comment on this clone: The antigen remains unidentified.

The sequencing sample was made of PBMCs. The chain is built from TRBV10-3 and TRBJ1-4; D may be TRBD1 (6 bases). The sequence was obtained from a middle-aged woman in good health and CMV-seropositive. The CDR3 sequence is CATGPTGPNEKLFF. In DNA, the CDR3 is TGTGCCACAGGGCCGACAGGACCCAATGAAAAACTGTTTTTT.